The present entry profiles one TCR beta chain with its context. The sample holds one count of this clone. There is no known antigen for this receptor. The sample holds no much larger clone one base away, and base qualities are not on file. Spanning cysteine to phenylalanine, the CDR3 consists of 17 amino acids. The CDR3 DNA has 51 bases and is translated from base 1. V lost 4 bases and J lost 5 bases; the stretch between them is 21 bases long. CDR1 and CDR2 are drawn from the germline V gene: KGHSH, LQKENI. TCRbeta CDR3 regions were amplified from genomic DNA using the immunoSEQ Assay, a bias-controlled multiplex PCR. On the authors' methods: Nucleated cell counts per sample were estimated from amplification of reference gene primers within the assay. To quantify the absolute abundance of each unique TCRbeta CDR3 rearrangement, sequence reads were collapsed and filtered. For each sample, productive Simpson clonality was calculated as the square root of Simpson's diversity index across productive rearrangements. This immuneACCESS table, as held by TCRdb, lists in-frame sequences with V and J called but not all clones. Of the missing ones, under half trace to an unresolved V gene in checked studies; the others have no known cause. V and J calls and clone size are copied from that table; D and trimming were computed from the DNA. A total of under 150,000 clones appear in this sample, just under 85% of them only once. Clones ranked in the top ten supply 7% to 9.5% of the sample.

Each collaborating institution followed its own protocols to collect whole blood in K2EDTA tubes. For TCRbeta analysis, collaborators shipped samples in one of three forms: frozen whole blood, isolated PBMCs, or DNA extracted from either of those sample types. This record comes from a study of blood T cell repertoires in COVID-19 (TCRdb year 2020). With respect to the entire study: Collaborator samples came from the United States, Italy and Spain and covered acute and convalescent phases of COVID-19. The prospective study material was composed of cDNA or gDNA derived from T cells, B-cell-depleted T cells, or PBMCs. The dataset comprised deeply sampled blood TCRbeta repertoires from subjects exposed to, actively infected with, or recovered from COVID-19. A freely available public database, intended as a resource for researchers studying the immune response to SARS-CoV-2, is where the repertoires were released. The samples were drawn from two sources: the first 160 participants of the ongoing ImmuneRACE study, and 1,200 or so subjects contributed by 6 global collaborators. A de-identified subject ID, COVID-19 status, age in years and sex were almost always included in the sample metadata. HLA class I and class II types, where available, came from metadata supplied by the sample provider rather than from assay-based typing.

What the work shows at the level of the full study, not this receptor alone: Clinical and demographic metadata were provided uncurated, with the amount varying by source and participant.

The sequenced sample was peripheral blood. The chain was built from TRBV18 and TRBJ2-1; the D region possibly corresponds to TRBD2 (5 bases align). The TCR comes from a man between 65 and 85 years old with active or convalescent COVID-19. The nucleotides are TGTGCCAGCTCACGCCTGTCTAGCCCAAGATTGAACAATGAGCAGTTCTTC. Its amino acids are CASSRLSSPRLNNEQFF.